This T cell receptor (beta chain) is drawn from a study of technical replicates of blood from a few donors. Germline V gene lookup returns CDR1 SEHNR and CDR2 FQNEAQ (reference sequence). The trim removed 5 bases at V and 10 bases at J, leaving 5 bases unmatched. The CDR3 runs 13 residues. Profiled with immunoSEQ multiplex PCR; TCRdb holds only in-frame clones, not every one. The sample yields about 82,000 clones, 85% to 95% seen once. This TCR was recovered from a human donor in good health. This chain joins TRBV7-9 and TRBJ2-1; the match to TRBD2 covers 10 bases. The sequenced sample was T cells isolated from PBMCs. CDR3 sequence reads: CASSPSGGWEQFF. The CDR3 region has the DNA TGTGCCAGCAGCCCTAGCGGGGGATGGGAGCAGTTCTTC. Variable domain in full (rest from reference TRBV7-9 and TRBJ2-1): DTGVSQNPRHKITKRGQNVTFRCDPISEHNRLYWYRQTLGQGPEFLTYFQNEAQLEKSRLLSDRFSAERPKGSFSTLEIQRTEQGDSAMYLCASSPSGGWEQFFGPGTRLTVL.